These 13 T cell receptor beta chains originate from one sample sequenced in a study of blood T cell repertoires in COVID-19. Only in-frame clones appear in the TCRdb table, and some are missing; sequencing was by immunoSEQ multiplex PCR. The profile covers about 260,000 clones, with over 80% appearing a single time and 9.5% to 13% taken by the ten largest. Input material: peripheral blood. Source of these receptors: a woman in her sixties or seventies with COVID-19, enrolled during active disease.

V gene TRBV18 combines with J gene TRBJ2-1, with TRBD2 identical over 8 bases. Looked up from germline, CDR1 is KGHSH and CDR2 is LQKENI. V lost 3 bases and J lost 9; bases outside the gene matches: 13. The CDR3 is made up of 16 amino acids. The CDR3 sequence is CASSPISGTSDGEQFF. For the CDR3, the DNA is TGTGCCAGCTCACCCATATCCGGGACTAGTGATGGTGAGCAGTTCTTC.

J is TRBJ2-3 and V is TRBV3-1 (or the pseudogene TRBV3-2), with TRBD1 as a possible D gene (9 bases). V was shortened by 1 base and J by 3 bases, with 14 bases between the two germline ends. CDR1 is LGHDT, CDR2 YNNKEL, per germline (reference sequence). The CDR3 sequence is 16 residues long. CDR3 region: CASSQVAGQGTDTQYF. The DNA of the CDR3 is TGTGCCAGCAGCCAAGTAGCGGGACAGGGTACAGATACGCAGTATTTT.

The V gene is TRBV5-1, the J gene TRBJ2-1; maybe TRBD1 (6 bases). In germline, CDR1 is SGHRS, CDR2 YFSETQ. The V gene lost 4 bases and the J gene lost 13 bases, with 24 bases spanning the gap. This CDR3 has 15 residues. The DNA for the CDR3 is TGCGCCAGCAGCATCAAAACAGGGCTTGAAAGTGAACAGTTCTTC. Translation gives CASSIKTGLESEQFF.

J is TRBJ2-7 and V is TRBV7-9; D is possibly TRBD1 (5 bases). Germline CDR1 SEHNR, CDR2 FQNEAQ (reference sequence). This CDR3 contains 12 residues. With 2 bases removed from V and 3 bases from J, the gap between germline ends came to 5 bases. In DNA, the CDR3 is TGTGCCAGCAGCTTACAGGGCTACGAGCAGTACTTC. This translates into CASSLQGYEQYF.

The chain is built from TRBV6-1 and TRBJ1-5; the D is unclear. Germline CDR1 MNHNS, CDR2 SASEGT. CDR3 length equals 14 residues. Trimming shortened V by 1 base and J by 2 bases, and 6 bases separated the two germline ends. The CDR3 here is CASSEDIGNQPQHF. For the CDR3, the DNA is TGTGCCAGCAGTGAAGATATCGGCAATCAGCCCCAGCATTTT.

The gene calls are TRBV18 and TRBJ2-5, with 9 bases aligning to TRBD1. With V trimmed by 5 bases and J by 4 bases, 8 bases remained unmatched. Germline CDR1 reads KGHSH; CDR2 reads LQKENI. The CDR3 length is 15 residues. CDR3 coding DNA: TGTGCCAGCTCAATCCGGGACAGGGCAGGAGAGACCCAGTACTTC. Its translation: CASSIRDRAGETQYF.

This rearrangement joins TRBV5-1 to TRBJ1-6, with D possibly being TRBD1 (5 bases). Germline values: CDR1 SGHRS, CDR2 YFSETQ. The V end lost 2 bases, the J end lost 10 bases, and 13 bases lay between the germline ends. The CDR3 covers 14 residues. The CDR3 spells CASSFGAGDSPLHF. The CDR3, as DNA: TGCGCCAGCAGCTTTGGTGCGGGGGACTCACCCCTCCACTTT.

DNA for the CDR3: TGCGCCAGCAGCTCCCCGACAGGGGGCGAAGAAAAACTGTTTTTT. Translation: CASSSPTGGEEKLFF. The V gene is TRBV5-1, the J gene TRBJ1-4, with 10 bases fitting TRBD1. The germline CDR1 and CDR2 sequences are SGHRS and YFSETQ. V gave up 3 bases and J gave up 8 bases; unmatched junction bases: 7. CDR3 length: 15 residues.

The chain combines TRBV5-4 with TRBJ2-3, with a possible D match to TRBD2 (8 bases). From germline, CDR1 is SGHNT and CDR2 YYREEE (reference sequence). Trimming removed 3 bases at V and 2 bases at J, with 16 bases between. The CDR3 runs to 16 residues. CDR3 sequence (DNA): TGTGCCAGCAGCTCCAACAGGGGACTAGACACAGATACGCAGTATTTT. Its protein is CASSSNRGLDTDTQYF.

The chain is built from TRBV5-1 and TRBJ2-5; TRBD1 agrees at 7 bases. Unmatched junction bases numbered 13, after V lost 0 bases and J lost 5 bases. The CDR3 runs to 17 residues. CDR1 and CDR2 from the germline V gene are SGHRS and YFSETQ. The CDR3 DNA follows: TGCGCCAGCAGCTTGGTCCCTAACGACAGGGTCGGTGAGACCCAGTACTTC. Translated, it gives CASSLVPNDRVGETQYF.

The chain links TRBV6-5 to TRBJ2-3; the D gene is possibly TRBD1 (5 bases). Germline assignment: CDR1 MNHEY and CDR2 SVGAGI. The CDR3 has 16 residues. The V gene lost 0 bases and the J gene lost 2 bases, with 12 bases spanning the gap. The CDR3 reads CASSYSARTFTDTQYF. As DNA, the CDR3 is TGTGCCAGCAGTTACTCAGCACGGACATTCACAGATACGCAGTATTTT.

The rearrangement uses TRBV7-9 and TRBJ1-5; TRBD1 agrees at 7 bases. CDR3 length: 15 residues. The ends lost 5 bases at V and 4 bases at J; junction bases unmatched: 8. Germline V gives CDR1 SEHNR, CDR2 FQNEAQ (reference sequence). The CDR3, as DNA: TGTGCCAGCAGCCCCGGGACAGCATTAAATCAGCCCCAGCATTTT. Amino acids: CASSPGTALNQPQHF.

The chain combines TRBV24-1 with TRBJ2-7, with 8 bases identical to TRBD1. The CDR3 loop spans 14 amino acids. Germline loops: CDR1 KGHDR, CDR2 SFDVKD. The V gene end was trimmed by 4 bases and the J gene end by 4 bases; junction bases not matched to a gene: 5. CDR3 amino acids: CATSDTTGGYEQYF. The CDR3 DNA is TGTGCCACCAGTGACACAACAGGGGGGTACGAGCAGTACTTC.